The sequence of this T cell receptor beta chain was determined in a study of blood T cell repertoires in COVID-19. The authors' processing: From reference gene primer amplification, estimates of nucleated cell counts were derived. The protocol was immunoSEQ multiplex PCR, while the TCRdb copy is restricted to in-frame clones and leaves out a portion. The DNA was the basis for D and trimming; V, J and clone size are from that table. Of roughly 300,000 clones listed, 92% are singletons. Enrolled through a virtual design, the participants were between roughly 18 and 90 years of age and came from 24 US areas. Two negative PCRs, clearance, or symptom resolution were required of recovered Cohort 3 donors. Source material: PBMCs or T cells enriched from blood (not recorded which). The TCR comes from a woman in her thirties who had recovered from COVID-19.

CDR3 coding DNA: TGTGCCAGCAGCTTAGCGGGAGTGGGTTACAATGAGCAGTTCTTC. It is translated as CASSLAGVGYNEQFF. The V gene is TRBV11-2, the J gene TRBJ2-1, with a weak D call TRBD2 (6 bases). V was clipped by 1 base and J by 4 bases, with 11 bases between them. The CDR3 has 15 residues. Germline CDR1 reads SGHAT; CDR2 reads FQNNGV.